A selection of T cell receptor beta chains follows, all from one sample in a study of CD8+ T cells in alopecia areata. Generated by immunoSEQ multiplex PCR, the TCRdb table keeps only in-frame clones and is missing some. Of about 210,000 clones detected, 64% appear once; the ten largest clones hold 4% to 5%. The specimen was CD4+ T cells sorted from blood, collected at week 4, from a patient treated with tofacitinib. The receptors here all came from a human donor with alopecia areata. Each CDR3 is given with its conserved first and last residue. Each record gives: J gene, D gene, clone size, V gene, CDR3 length, CDR3 DNA, CDR3 protein. The D gene is left open where the match is weak. Size tells how often a clone was seen (once, few, many) or the class of an expanded clone, and some rows leave it out.

>TRBJ1-6|.|few|TRBV9|14
TGTGCCAGCAGCGTAGAACACCCTAATTCACCCCTCCACTTT
CASSVEHPNSPLHF
>TRBJ2-3|.|.|TRBV6-5|14
TGTGCCAGCAGTCGGGACACCCACACAGATACGCAGTATTTT
CASSRDTHTDTQYF
>TRBJ1-6|.|.|TRBV27|17
TGTGCCAGCAGTTTCACAGGGAGTCGCTCCTATAATTCACCCCTCCACTTT
CASSFTGSRSYNSPLHF
>TRBJ2-2|TRBD1|few|TRBV11-3|13
TGTGCCAGCAGCTCGACAGGGTCCGGGGAGCTGTTTTTT
CASSSTGSGELFF
>TRBJ2-5|.|.|TRBV10-3|14
TGTGCCATCAGTGAATTGACAGGGAGGGAGACCCAGTACTTC
CAISELTGRETQYF
>TRBJ1-1|.|.|TRBV29-1|12
TGCAGCGTTGAGGGGGGGGACACTGAAGCTTTCTTT
CSVEGGDTEAFF
>TRBJ2-7|.|.|TRBV29-1|12
TGCAGCGTTTCCGGGACCTATGGAGAGCAGTACTTC
CSVSGTYGEQYF
>TRBJ1-6|.|many|TRBV10-3|14
TGTGCCATCCGGAGGGAGACGTATAATTCACCCCTCCACTTT
CAIRRETYNSPLHF
>TRBJ2-4|.|.|TRBV5-1|15
TGCGCCAGCAGCACGTTTCCCAGAGCCAAAAACATTCAGTACTTC
CASSTFPRAKNIQYF
>TRBJ2-1|TRBD2|.|TRBV5-1|14
TGCGCCAGCAGCCCGGGGGGGCCCGCCAATGAGCAGTTCTTC
CASSPGGPANEQFF
>TRBJ2-2|.|.|TRBV12-5|17
TGTGCTAGTGGTCCCCACCTCACTGGGGGTGACACCGGGGAGCTGTTTTTT
CASGPHLTGGDTGELFF
>TRBJ1-5|.|.|TRBV29-1|12
TGCAGCGTTAAACCCCCCAATCAGCCCCAGCATTTT
CSVKPPNQPQHF
>TRBJ1-2|TRBD1|.|TRBV6-6|13
TGTGCCAGCACCCCGACAGGGGGCACCGGCTACACCTTC
CASTPTGGTGYTF
>TRBJ2-7|.|.|TRBV5-1|16
TGCGCCAGCAGCGTCGGCGCAGGCCCGCAGGTGTACGAGCAGTACTTC
CASSVGAGPQVYEQYF
>TRBJ2-3|.|.|TRBV15|13
TGTGCCACCAGCAGAGATCTGGGAGATACGCAGTATTTT
CATSRDLGDTQYF
>TRBJ2-5|.|.|TRBV5-1|15
TGCGCCAGCAGCCTCGCGGTGGTGGCGGGAGAGACCCAGTACTTC
CASSLAVVAGETQYF
>TRBJ2-3|.|few|TRBV4-1|12
TGCGCCAGCAGCCAAGAGGCGTATACGCAGTATTTT
CASSQEAYTQYF
>TRBJ1-5|.|.|TRBV29-1|13
TGCAGCGTTGGATGGCAGGTGGATCAGCCCCAGCATTTT
CSVGWQVDQPQHF
>TRBJ1-6|.|.|TRBV5-6|13
TGTGCCAGCAGCTCCACAGGGAATTCACCCCTCCACTTT
CASSSTGNSPLHF
>TRBJ1-2|.|.|TRBV7-9|17
TGTGCCAGCAGCCCATCAGATACCGGGACACCGATCTATGGCTACACCTTC
CASSPSDTGTPIYGYTF
>TRBJ1-1|.|.|TRBV7-9|14
TGTGCCAGCAGCTCAAATACACCGAACACTGAAGCTTTCTTT
CASSSNTPNTEAFF
>TRBJ2-2|TRBD1|.|TRBV27|15
TGTGCCAGCAGGGATACACAGGGGGGAGGCGGGGAGCTGTTTTTT
CASRDTQGGGGELFF
>TRBJ1-4|TRBD1|.|TRBV7-9|14
TGTGCCAGCAGCGACAGGGACGTGGGTGAAAAACTGTTTTTT
CASSDRDVGEKLFF
>TRBJ1-1|TRBD1|.|TRBV7-2|14
TGTGCCAGCAGCTTGGGACAGGCGAACACTGAAGCTTTCTTT
CASSLGQANTEAFF
>TRBJ2-1|TRBD2|few|TRBV27|16
TGTGCCAGCAGTAACACGGGGACTAGCGTAGCGAATGAGCAGTTCTTC
CASSNTGTSVANEQFF
>TRBJ2-3|TRBD2|.|TRBV7-6|15
TGTGCCAGCAGCCCCCGGGGGGGCCGAACAGATACGCAGTATTTT
CASSPRGGRTDTQYF
>TRBJ2-7|.|.|TRBV10-3|14
TGTGCCATCAGTGGGGGCCGCACCGGCCTCGAGCAGTACTTC
CAISGGRTGLEQYF
>TRBJ1-6|.|.|TRBV6-5|12
TGTGCCACTTCAAAGGGTAGATCACCCCTCCACTTT
CATSKGRSPLHF
>TRBJ2-5|TRBD2|.|TRBV6-6|15
TGTGCCAGCAGCGACTTCGGGACTAGCGGAGGGGACCAGTACTTC
CASSDFGTSGGDQYF
>TRBJ1-2|.|.|TRBV14|13
TGTGCCAGCAGTCCCGACTTTAACTATGGCTACACCTTC
CASSPDFNYGYTF
>TRBJ1-2|.|.|TRBV6-4|13
TGTGCCAGCAGTGACTCCGGGGTCTATGGCTACACCTTC
CASSDSGVYGYTF
>TRBJ2-7|TRBD1|.|TRBV14|16
TGTGCCAGCAGCTCCCCGGGACAGATGAGTTACTACGAGCAGTACTTC
CASSSPGQMSYYEQYF
>TRBJ2-6|.|.|TRBV7-3|14
TGTGCCAGCAGCCCCAGCTCTGGGGCCAACGTCCTGACTTTC
CASSPSSGANVLTF
>TRBJ1-1|.|.|TRBV6-1|13
TGTGCCAGCAGTGGGACATTGAACACTGAAGCTTTCTTT
CASSGTLNTEAFF
>TRBJ2-5|.|.|TRBV5-1|14
TGCGCCAGCAGCTTTGGACAGCACCAAGAGACCCAGTACTTC
CASSFGQHQETQYF
>TRBJ2-2|.|.|TRBV7-9|13
TGTGCCAGCAGCTTAGACGGTGTCGGGGAGCTGTTTTTT
CASSLDGVGELFF
>TRBJ1-2|.|.|TRBV7-9|15
TGTGCCAGCAGCTTGGGACTCCGGGAGGGCTATGGCTACACCTTC
CASSLGLREGYGYTF
>TRBJ2-2|.|few|TRBV25-1|13
TGTGCCAGCACCAGCCGGGGCACCGGGGAGCTGTTTTTT
CASTSRGTGELFF
>TRBJ2-3|.|.|TRBV13|17
TGTGCCAGCAGCTCCCCCGGGGGTAGCGGCAGCACAGATACGCAGTATTTT
CASSSPGGSGSTDTQYF
>TRBJ2-3|TRBD1|few|TRBV10-3|15
TGTGCCATCAGTGAGCGGCAGGGGGGCACAGATACGCAGTATTTT
CAISERQGGTDTQYF
>TRBJ1-1|TRBD1|few|TRBV5-1|15
TGCGCCAGCAGCTTACAGGGGGCGTCAAACACTGAAGCTTTCTTT
CASSLQGASNTEAFF
>TRBJ2-1|.|once|TRBV5-1|16
TGCGCCAGCAGCTTAGGTCCCGGGACTTCTTACAATGAGCAGTTCTTC
CASSLGPGTSYNEQFF
>TRBJ2-5|.|.|TRBV9|15
TGTGCCAGCAGCGTAGGCCGGGGAACAGCAGAGACCCAGTACTTC
CASSVGRGTAETQYF
>TRBJ2-2|TRBD2|.|TRBV29-1|15
TGCAGCGCAGTGACTAGCGGGGTTAACACCGGGGAGCTGTTTTTT
CSAVTSGVNTGELFF
>TRBJ2-3|.|.|TRBV7-2|15
TGTGCCAGCAGCTTCGGGGGGCCACAGACAGATACGCAGTATTTT
CASSFGGPQTDTQYF
>TRBJ2-5|.|few|TRBV2|13
TGTGCCAGCACCGAGGAGATCCTAGAGACCCAGTACTTC
CASTEEILETQYF
>TRBJ2-7|.|.|TRBV27|17
TGTGCCAGCAGTTTCGGCCCACTGGGCAACGCGCCCTACGAGCAGTACTTC
CASSFGPLGNAPYEQYF
>TRBJ1-5|.|once|TRBV19|15
TGTGCCAGTAGTGTTGGACAGCATAGCAATCAGCCCCAGCATTTT
CASSVGQHSNQPQHF
>TRBJ2-5|.|.|TRBV2|13
TGTGCCAGCAGTGAACAAGGGGGAGAGACCCAGTACTTC
CASSEQGGETQYF
>TRBJ2-7|.|.|TRBV18|14
TGTGCCAGCTCACCAGGGACTCTAGGGAAGGGGCAGTACTTC
CASSPGTLGKGQYF